The 3 T cell receptor beta chains below all came from one sample that was sequenced in a study of blood T cell repertoires in COVID-19. Generated by immunoSEQ multiplex PCR, the TCRdb table keeps only in-frame clones and is missing some. The sample lists 250,000 or so clones; approximately 85% were seen once. Sequenced material: peripheral blood. The receptor set was obtained from a woman in her seventies with acute or convalescent COVID-19.

The chain couples TRBV19 to TRBJ2-3; 8 bases fit TRBD2. Germline assignment: CDR1 LNHDA and CDR2 SQIVND (reference sequence). After removal of 3 bases from V and 0 bases from J, the junction contained 8 bases not matched to a gene. The CDR3 length is 17 residues. CDR3 sequence: CASSILGGTRSTDTQYF. The CDR3 nucleotides read TGTGCCAGTAGTATCTTGGGGGGGACTAGAAGCACAGATACGCAGTATTTT.

The chain has TRBV5-1 and TRBJ2-7, with 7 bases fitting TRBD1. Germline loops: CDR1 SGHRS, CDR2 YFSETQ. V was clipped by 1 base and J by 5 bases; unmatched bases: 9. The CDR3 contains 15 residues. CDR3 in amino acids: CASSLFGRGIDEQYF. In nucleotides, the CDR3 is TGCGCCAGCAGCTTGTTTGGCAGGGGGATCGACGAGCAGTACTTC.

The chain has TRBV3-1 (or the pseudogene TRBV3-2) and TRBJ1-4; 10 nucleotides align to TRBD1. CDR1 and CDR2 (germline): LGHDT, YNNKEL (reference sequence). The CDR3 runs to 16 residues. V shed 3 bases, J shed 1 base, and the junction held 2 bases outside the gene matches. CDR3 sequence reads: CASSQGTGVTNEKLFF. For the CDR3, the DNA is TGTGCCAGCAGCCAGGGGACAGGGGTAACTAATGAAAAACTGTTTTTT.